The entry that follows covers one T cell receptor beta chain sequence. Its antigen is unknown. This sample includes further DNA sequences coding for the same CDR3. These data originate in a study of shared clonotypes between healthy human individuals. Study findings and constraints: The sampled material consisted only of blood, and tissue repertoires are likely to differ. Genetic and exposure-history diversity was limited by the small donor number.

Deep level was the assay's run setting. Assay used: immunoSEQ multiplex PCR; TCRdb lists only in-frame clones, some missing. The sample holds about 470,000 clones, around 75% seen once. Sequences were obtained from PBMCs. This receptor was identified in a woman aged 40 to 50 in good health. Some clones in this sample may be carry-over from other donors' samples.

The CDR3 coding sequence is TGTGCCAGCAGTACGACTAGCAGCTACAATGAGCAGTTCTTC. It yields the protein CASSTTSSYNEQFF. This chain links TRBV7-9 with TRBJ2-1, with 7 bases aligning to TRBD2. CDR1 is SEHNR, CDR2 FQNEAQ, per germline (reference sequence). The trim removed 6 bases at V and 3 bases at J, leaving 5 bases unmatched. This CDR3 has 14 residues.